This TCR beta chain was recorded in a study of T cell responses to AZD1222 COVID-19 vaccine. Remarks on this clone: Its target is unknown.

The protocol was immunoSEQ multiplex PCR, while the TCRdb copy is restricted to in-frame clones and leaves out a portion. The sample includes some 150,000 clones, just over 90% seen only once; the top ten take 2.5% to 3%. Study observations and caveats: Spike-wide vaccine-associated CD4 TCRs dominated at 160-218 and 743-854.

Trimming stripped 6 bases from V and 2 bases from J, with 11 bases between. This CDR3 contains 14 residues. Germline assignment: CDR1 MRHNA and CDR2 SNTAGT. The source was peripheral blood, collected on day 0 of MenACWY control vaccination. The genes are TRBV6-4 and TRBJ1-5, with D unclear. This receptor was taken from an adult in good health. CDR3 nucleotides: TGTGCCAGCAGCTCAAAGTGGGGCAATCAGCCCCAGCATTTT. Amino acid sequence: CASSSKWGNQPQHF.